The present T cell receptor beta chain was sequenced within a study of OX40 agonist ivuxolimab in advanced cancers. From germline, CDR1 is SGHNT and CDR2 YYREEE (reference sequence). The CDR3 runs to 16 residues. V lost 2 bases and J lost 12; bases outside the gene matches: 8. The method was immunoSEQ multiplex PCR; TCRdb's version includes in-frame clones alone and lacks a portion of them. Among over 40,000 clones, 75% to 90% were seen once, and the ten largest hold about 6.8%. The sample in question was CD4+ or CD8+ T cells sorted from blood, obtained in a trial of the OX40 agonist ivuxolimab. The V and J genes are TRBV5-4 and TRBJ2-1; 16 bases are a match to TRBD2. The sequence was collected from an adult with an advanced solid tumor such as melanoma, head and neck, liver or kidney cancer. The CDR3 DNA reads as TGTGCCAGCAGCTTTTCCCCGGGACTAGCGGGAGGGGGGCAGTTCTTC. This gives the protein CASSFSPGLAGGGQFF.